The subject of this entry is one T cell receptor beta chain. Its antigen has not been determined. Counted from cysteine to phenylalanine, this CDR3 has 12 amino acids. No DNA has been recorded. The entry originates in a study of monozygotic twins with inflammatory bowel disease (dated by TCRdb to between 2019 and 2020). With respect to the entire study: The full study comprised 30 or so monozygotic twin pairs: nine German pairs (four IBD-concordant, five IBD-discordant) and 19 IBD-discordant Danish pairs. Each individual had, on average, about 151 000 unique TCRalpha sequences and 181 000 unique TCRbeta sequences available for analysis. Within discordant pairs, disease-associated traits were sought mainly by comparing IBD patients with their genetically identical healthy co-twins.

An approximately 2.6 ml peripheral blood sample was drawn into PAXgene tubes per donor and stored at -80°C. Total RNA was isolated from whole blood with the PAXgene blood miRNA kit on an automated QIAcube, without T cell sorting. Deep TCRalpha and TCRbeta repertoire profiling with unique molecular barcoding was performed on peripheral blood of monozygotic twin pairs concordant or discordant for inflammatory bowel disease. For every twin pair, smoking habits were documented, and each individual was categorised as a current, former or never smoker. General study outcomes and caveats: The analysis was unable to tell different T cell subtypes apart. Because patients were on differing immunosuppressive treatments, the repertoires may have picked up extra background noise and inter-individual variability. Fewer clonotypes were shared with other individuals by IBD patients than by healthy twins, most markedly in patients showing signs of disease activity. The results gave no support for a single strong signal or clonotype linked to IBD. Repertoire similarity did not differ between concordant and discordant twins, possibly due to limited statistical power. A decrease in TCRbeta repertoire diversity, as measured by inverse Simpson index, was observed in IBD patients compared with their healthy co-twins.

Receptor amplification or capture employed 5' RACE. Each TCR library was prepared from roughly 3.5 ug of total RNA. cDNA was synthesized with SMARTScribe reverse transcriptase in eight separate reactions per sample. During cDNA synthesis, unique molecular identifiers containing a 6-nucleotide sample barcode were introduced by template switching. TCRalpha and TCRbeta cDNA was amplified by two nested PCRs of approximately 17 and 9 cycles, with bead purification after each PCR. Before amplification, the cDNA was both treated with uracil DNA-glycosylase and purified with the QIAquick PCR purification kit. The second PCR added Illumina TruSeq-compatible adapters along with sample-specific barcodes. Library quality and concentration were checked on TapeStation and Qubit, and libraries were pooled at about 5 ng each. Sequencing of pooled libraries was carried out on an Illumina HiSeq2500 single-index Rapid Run using 2 x 100 bp reads and custom sequencing primers. Per the source publication's procedure: UMI-based consensus assembly with MiGEC version 1.2.6 was used to correct PCR and sequencing errors. V(D)J alignment, clonotype assembly and CDR3 extraction were performed with MiXCR version 2.1.1. Normalisation of gene usage, clonotype sharing and MAIT/NKT TCR abundance was achieved by analysing the top 1000, 10 000 and 20 000 clonotypes per sample. Diversity was computed as the inverse Simpson index with the vegan R package after downsampling to 27 000 UMIs. Paired Mann-Whitney U tests were applied to discordant twin pairs, and Benjamini-Hochberg correction was used for multiple testing. One entry per CDR3 protein sequence results from the TCRdb reprocessing of the reads, with DNA left out. These V and J calls derive from TCRdb rather than the authors' analysis. The table of this sample itemizes 300,000 to 450,000 distinct CDR3 sequences. 2.6% of the sample is held by the ten biggest clonotypes.

This chain joins TRBV12-3 or TRBV12-4 to TRBJ2-1; TCRdb proposes TRBD1, but this gene call is untestable without DNA. This clonotype was obtained from a human donor with ulcerative colitis or Crohn's disease, or a healthy co-twin of an affected twin (not recorded which). Sequencing input: blood. The CDR3 sequence is CASSLRGGRRFF.